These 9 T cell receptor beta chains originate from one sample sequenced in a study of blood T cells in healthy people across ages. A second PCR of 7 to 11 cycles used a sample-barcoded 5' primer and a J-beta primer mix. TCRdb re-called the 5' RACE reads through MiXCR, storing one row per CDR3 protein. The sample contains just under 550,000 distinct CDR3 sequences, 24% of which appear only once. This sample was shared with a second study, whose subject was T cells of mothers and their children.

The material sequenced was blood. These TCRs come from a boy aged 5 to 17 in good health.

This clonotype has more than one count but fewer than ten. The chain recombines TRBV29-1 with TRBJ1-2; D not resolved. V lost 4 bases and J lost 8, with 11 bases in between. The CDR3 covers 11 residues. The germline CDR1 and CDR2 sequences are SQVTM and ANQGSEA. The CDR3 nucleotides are TGCAGCGTTGTATGGGTTAAAGGCTACACCTTC. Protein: CSVVWVKGYTF. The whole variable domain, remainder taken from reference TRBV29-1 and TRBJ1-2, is SAVISQKPSRDICQRGTSLTIQCQVDSQVTMMFWYRQQPGQSLTLIATANQGSEATYESGFVIDKFPISRPNLTFSTLTVSNMSPEDSSIYLCSVVWVKGYTFGSGTRLTVV.

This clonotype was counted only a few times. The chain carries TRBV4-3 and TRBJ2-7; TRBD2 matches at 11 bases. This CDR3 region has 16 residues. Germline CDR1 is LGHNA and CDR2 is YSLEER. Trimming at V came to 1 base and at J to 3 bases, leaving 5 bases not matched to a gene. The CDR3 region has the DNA TGCGCCAGCAGCCAAGGGCTAGCGGGGGGCAACTACGAGCAGTACTTC. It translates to CASSQGLAGGNYEQYF.

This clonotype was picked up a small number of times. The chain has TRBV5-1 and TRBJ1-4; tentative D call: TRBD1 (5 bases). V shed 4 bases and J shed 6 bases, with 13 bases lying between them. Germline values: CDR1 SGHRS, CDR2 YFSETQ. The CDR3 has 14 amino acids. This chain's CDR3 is CASSRDGKDEKLFF. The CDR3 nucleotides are TGCGCCAGCAGCCGGGACGGCAAGGATGAAAAACTGTTTTTT.

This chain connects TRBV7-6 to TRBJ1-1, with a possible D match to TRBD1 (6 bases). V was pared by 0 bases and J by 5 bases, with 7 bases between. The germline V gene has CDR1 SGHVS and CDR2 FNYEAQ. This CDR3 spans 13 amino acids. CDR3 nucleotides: TGTGCCAGCAGCTTAGCGCAGGGGACTGAAGCTTTCTTT. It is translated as CASSLAQGTEAFF.

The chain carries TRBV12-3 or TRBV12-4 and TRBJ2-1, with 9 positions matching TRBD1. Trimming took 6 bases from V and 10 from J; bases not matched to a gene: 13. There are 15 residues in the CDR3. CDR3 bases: TGTGCCAGCAGACCCACGGGACAGGGTCTAAAGGAGCAGTTCTTC. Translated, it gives CASRPTGQGLKEQFF.

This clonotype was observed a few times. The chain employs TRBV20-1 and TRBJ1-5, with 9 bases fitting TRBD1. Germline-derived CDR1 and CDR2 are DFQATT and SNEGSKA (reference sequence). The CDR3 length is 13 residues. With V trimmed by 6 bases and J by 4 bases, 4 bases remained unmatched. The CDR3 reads CSAGQGINQPQHF. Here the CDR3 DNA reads TGCAGTGCCGGACAGGGGATAAATCAGCCCCAGCATTTT.

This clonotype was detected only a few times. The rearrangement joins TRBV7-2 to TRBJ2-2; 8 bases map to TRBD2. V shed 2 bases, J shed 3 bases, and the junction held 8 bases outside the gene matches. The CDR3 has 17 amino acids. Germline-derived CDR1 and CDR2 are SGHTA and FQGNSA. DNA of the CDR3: TGTGCCAGCAGCTTATCCCCCGGGACTAGAGACACCGGGGAGCTGTTTTTT. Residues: CASSLSPGTRDTGELFF. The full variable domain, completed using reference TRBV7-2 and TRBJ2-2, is GAGVSQSPSNKVTEKGKDVELRCDPISGHTALYWYRQSLGQGLEFLIYFQGNSAPDKSGLPSDRFSAERTGGSVSTLTIQRTQQEDSAVYLCASSLSPGTRDTGELFFGEGSRLTVL.

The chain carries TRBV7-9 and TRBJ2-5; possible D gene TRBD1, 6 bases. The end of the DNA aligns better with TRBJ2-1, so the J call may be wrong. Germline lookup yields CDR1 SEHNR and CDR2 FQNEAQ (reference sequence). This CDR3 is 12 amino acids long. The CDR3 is CASSARQDRQFF. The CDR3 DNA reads TGTGCCAGCAGCGCGCGACAGGACAGGCAGTTCTTC.

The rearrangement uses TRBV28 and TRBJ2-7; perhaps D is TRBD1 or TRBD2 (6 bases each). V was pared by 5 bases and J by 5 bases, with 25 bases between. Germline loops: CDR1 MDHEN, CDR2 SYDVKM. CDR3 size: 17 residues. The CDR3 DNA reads TGTGCCAGCAGTCCCCCCCGCCCGTGGGGGGCTGGTAACGAGCAGTACTTC. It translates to CASSPPRPWGAGNEQYF. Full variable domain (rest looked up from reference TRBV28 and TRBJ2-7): DVKVTQSSRYLVKRTGEKVFLECVQDMDHENMFWYRQDPGLGLRLIYFSYDVKMKEKGDIPEGYSVSREKKERFSLILESASTNQTSMYLCASSPPRPWGAGNEQYFGPGTRLTVT.